This section outlines one TCR beta chain sequence together with its context. The data were produced by immunoSEQ multiplex PCR, yet TCRdb's version contains in-frame clones alone and is incomplete. The profile shows about 1 million clones, about 77% of them singletons. The data stem from a study of shared clonotypes between healthy human individuals. As for the study in general: Each donor's CD8 memory used one plate, CD8 naive two, each CD4 subset three.

This CDR3 is built from 17 residues. Germline V gives CDR1 LNHDA, CDR2 SQIVND (reference sequence). Trimming removed 6 bases from V and 0 bases from J; junction bases left unmatched: 9. The receptor was derived from a man aged 18 to 30 in good health. The material sequenced was memory CD4+ T cells sorted from blood. The subset: CD45RA-negative fraction. This chain uses TRBV19 with TRBJ1-5; the match to TRBD1 covers 9 bases. The CDR3: CASSNNRGPSSNQPQHF. CDR3 DNA: TGTGCCAGTAGCAATAACAGGGGGCCGAGTAGCAATCAGCCCCAGCATTTT.